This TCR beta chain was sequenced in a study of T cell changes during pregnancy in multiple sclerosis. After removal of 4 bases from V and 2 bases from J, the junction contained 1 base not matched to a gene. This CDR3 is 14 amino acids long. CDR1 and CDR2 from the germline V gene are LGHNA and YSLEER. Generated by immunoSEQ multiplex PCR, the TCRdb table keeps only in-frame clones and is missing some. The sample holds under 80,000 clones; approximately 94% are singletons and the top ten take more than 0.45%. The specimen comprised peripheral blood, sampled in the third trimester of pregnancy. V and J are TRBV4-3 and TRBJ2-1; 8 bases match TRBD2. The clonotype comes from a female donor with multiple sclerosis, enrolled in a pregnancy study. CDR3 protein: CASSRGLAYNEQFF. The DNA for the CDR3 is TGCGCCAGCAGCCGGGGACTAGCCTACAATGAGCAGTTCTTC.